This is a list of T cell receptor beta chains from one sample in a study of cytomegalovirus exposure and HLA in healthy donors. Produced via immunoSEQ multiplex PCR; TCRdb's table is partial and in-frame only. The sample records 150,000 or so clones, roughly 85% being singletons. The sequenced sample was PBMCs. The receptors originated from a man between 18 and 29 years old in good health and CMV-seropositive. The CDR3 runs from the conserved cysteine through the conserved F or W. Fields, in order: clone size, J gene, V gene, D gene, CDR3 length, CDR3 DNA, CDR3 protein. D genes are given only for firm matches. Expanded clones get a size class; other rows say once, few or many, or leave the size out.

few TRBJ2-1 TRBV4-1 - 15 TGCGCCAGCAGCCAAGCGGAGGCCCCCTACAATGAGCAGTTCTTC CASSQAEAPYNEQFF
- TRBJ2-7 TRBV15 TRBD1 14 TGTGCCACCAGCAGAGTAGGGACAGCCGACGAGCAGTACTTC CATSRVGTADEQYF
- TRBJ1-3 TRBV14 - 12 TGTGCCAGCAGTCCGGGGGGAAACACCATATATTTT CASSPGGNTIYF
few TRBJ2-3 TRBV9 - 14 TGTGCCAGCAGCCCTCTGGGGGCCTCAGATACGCAGTATTTT CASSPLGASDTQYF
- TRBJ2-4 TRBV2 TRBD2 18 TGTGCCAGCAGTGAAAGGGTAGCGGGGGCCCTAGCCAAAAACATTCAGTACTTC CASSERVAGALAKNIQYF
- TRBJ1-3 TRBV10-3 - 14 TGTGCCATCAGTGAGCGGGGGACTGGAAACACCATATATTTT CAISERGTGNTIYF
- TRBJ2-3 TRBV2 TRBD2 16 TGTGCCAGCAGTGAAACTAGCGGGGGAACCTGGAATACGCAGTATTTT CASSETSGGTWNTQYF
- TRBJ2-7 TRBV25-1 - 13 TGTGCCAGCAGTGAAAGTGGGGCAGGCGAGCAGTACTTC CASSESGAGEQYF
few TRBJ2-1 TRBV5-4 TRBD2 15 TGTGCCAGCAGCCCGGACGCGGGGGGGCGCAATGAGCAGTTCTTC CASSPDAGGRNEQFF
- TRBJ1-4 TRBV23-1 - 15 TGCGCCAGCAGTCATCCGGGACACGCTAATGAAAAACTGTTTTTT CASSHPGHANEKLFF
- TRBJ2-7 TRBV5-8 TRBD1 15 TGTGCCAGCAGCTTGGGGGACAGGGACTCCTACGAGCAGTACTTC CASSLGDRDSYEQYF
- TRBJ2-2 TRBV5-4 - 15 TGTGCCAGCAGCAATCCTTTCGTGAACACCGGGGAGCTGTTTTTT CASSNPFVNTGELFF
- TRBJ1-4 TRBV9 - 15 TGTGCCAGCAGCGTAGTGGGGGGGGCTAATGAAAAACTGTTTTTT CASSVVGGANEKLFF
- TRBJ2-2 TRBV4-1 - 14 TGCGCCAGCAGCCAAGATCGGAGCGGGGGGGAGCTGTTTTTT CASSQDRSGGELFF
- TRBJ1-5 TRBV6-6 - 15 TGTGCCAGCAGGTCCGGGACGGGAGGAAATCAGCCCCAGCATTTT CASRSGTGGNQPQHF
once TRBJ2-7 TRBV27 - 15 TGTGCCAGCAGTTTAGGGCCGGGAACCTCCTACGAGCAGTACTTC CASSLGPGTSYEQYF
- TRBJ1-1 TRBV10-3 - 13 TGTGCCATCAGTGAGAAAAGGACAGTGCACGCTTTCTTT CAISEKRTVHAFF
- TRBJ1-2 TRBV9 TRBD1 16 TGTGCCAGCAGCGTAAGAGGGGACAGGGCCAACTATGGCTACACCTTC CASSVRGDRANYGYTF
- TRBJ2-7 TRBV5-1 - 16 TGCGCCAGCAGCCCCGGAGGGGACTTCCCACCCTACGAGCAGTACTTC CASSPGGDFPPYEQYF
few TRBJ1-4 TRBV25-1 - 16 TGTGCCAGCAGTGGTTGGGAGGGTTCAACTAATGAAAAACTGTTTTTT CASSGWEGSTNEKLFF
once TRBJ1-5 TRBV15 - 15 TGTGCCACCAGCAGAGCCCCCCCCAAGGGGCAGCCCCAGCATTTT CATSRAPPKGQPQHF
- TRBJ2-7 TRBV9 - 16 TGTGCCAGCAGCGTAGAGGTGACAGGCCCCCCCTACGAGCAGTACTTC CASSVEVTGPPYEQYF
- TRBJ2-7 TRBV7-9 - 16 TGTTCCAGCAGCTTAGGTGGGCGAGCCACCTCCTACGAGCAGTACTTC CSSSLGGRATSYEQYF